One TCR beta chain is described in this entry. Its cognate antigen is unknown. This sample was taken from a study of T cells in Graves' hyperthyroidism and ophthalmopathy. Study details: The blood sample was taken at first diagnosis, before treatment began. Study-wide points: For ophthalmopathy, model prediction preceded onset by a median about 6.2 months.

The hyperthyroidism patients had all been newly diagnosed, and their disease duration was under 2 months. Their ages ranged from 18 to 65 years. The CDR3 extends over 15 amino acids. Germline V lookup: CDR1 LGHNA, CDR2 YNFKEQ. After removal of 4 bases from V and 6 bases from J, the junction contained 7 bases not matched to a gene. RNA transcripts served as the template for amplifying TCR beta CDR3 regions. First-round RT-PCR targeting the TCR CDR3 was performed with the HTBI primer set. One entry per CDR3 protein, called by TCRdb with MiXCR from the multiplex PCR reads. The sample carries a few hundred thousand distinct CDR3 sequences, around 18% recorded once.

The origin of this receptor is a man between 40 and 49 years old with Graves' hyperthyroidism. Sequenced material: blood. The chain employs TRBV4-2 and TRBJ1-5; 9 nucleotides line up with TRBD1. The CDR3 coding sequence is TGTGCCAGCAGCCCCCGGGACAGGGATAGTCAGCCCCAGCATTTT. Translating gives CASSPRDRDSQPQHF.